The clone carrying this T cell receptor (beta chain) has a count of ten or more. This record belongs to a study of T cells in Graves' hyperthyroidism and ophthalmopathy. Using RNA transcripts as the source, TCR beta CDR3 regions were amplified. When the TCR CDR3 underwent first-round RT-PCR, the HTBI primer set was used. MiXCR, applied by TCRdb to the multiplex PCR reads, yields one record per CDR3 protein. The sample lists roughly 600,000 distinct CDR3 sequences; about 14% were seen once. CDR1 is LNHNV and CDR2 is YYDKDF in the germline V gene (reference sequence). The CDR3 spans 15 residues. V lost 0 bases to trimming and J lost 4 bases, with 12 bases between them.

The TCR was taken from a woman between 45 and 60 years old with Graves' ophthalmopathy. This chain joins TRBV15 and TRBJ1-1; no reliable D call. What was sequenced was blood. CDR3 sequence (DNA): TGTGCCACCAGCAGAGATCTCGCCTCCGGCACTGAAGCTTTCTTT. Translated: CATSRDLASGTEAFF.